Below, 19 T cell receptor beta chains from the same sample are listed, as sequenced in a study of technical replicates of blood from several donors. Here immunoSEQ multiplex PCR was the method, and the copy in TCRdb shows in-frame clones only, minus some. The table shows more than 90,000 clones, with around 96% occurring only once. Input material: T cells isolated from PBMCs. The receptors derive from a human donor in good health.

The V gene is TRBV4-1, the J gene TRBJ1-4; D might be TRBD1 (6 bases). Trimming shortened V by 2 bases and J by 5 bases, and 12 bases separated the two germline ends. CDR3 length: 15 amino acids. Germline assignment: CDR1 MGHRA and CDR2 YSYEKL. The CDR3 spells CASSQWTAHNEKLFF. In nucleotides, the CDR3 is TGCGCCAGCAGCCAATGGACAGCACACAATGAAAAACTGTTTTTT.

V gene TRBV27 combines with J gene TRBJ2-2; 9 bases are a match to TRBD2. The germline CDR1 and CDR2 sequences are MNHEY and SMNVEV (reference sequence). With 5 bases clipped from V and 4 bases from J, the junction kept 8 bases outside the gene matches. The CDR3 covers 16 residues. The CDR3 here is CASSPRLAGPTGELFF. In DNA, the CDR3 is TGTGCCAGCAGTCCCAGGCTAGCGGGACCCACCGGGGAGCTGTTTTTT.

The genes are TRBV5-1 and TRBJ1-2, with 9 bases matching TRBD1. Trimming at V came to 5 bases and at J to 4 bases, leaving 6 bases not matched to a gene. The CDR3 has 14 amino acids. The germline V gene has CDR1 SGHRS and CDR2 YFSETQ. CDR3 sequence reads: CASSQGQGPYGYTF. The DNA for the CDR3 is TGCGCCAGCAGTCAGGGACAGGGTCCCTATGGCTACACCTTC. Combining the CDR3 with reference TRBV5-1 and TRBJ1-2 gives the whole variable domain KAGVTQTPRYLIKTRGQQVTLSCSPISGHRSVSWYQQTPGQGLQFLFEYFSETQRNKGNFPGRFSGRQFSNSRSEMNVSTLELGDSALYLCASSQGQGPYGYTFGSGTRLTVV.

The chain couples TRBV6-5 to TRBJ1-2; the D is unclear. This CDR3 is built from 15 residues. The germline V and J ends were trimmed by 0 bases and 8 bases, with 16 bases remaining between them. CDR1 MNHEY and CDR2 SVGAGI come from the germline V gene. The CDR3 coding sequence is TGTGCCAGCAGTTACTCTGTGGACTTTCAACAGGGCTACACCTTC. This codes for CASSYSVDFQQGYTF.

The V and J genes are TRBV5-5 and TRBJ2-3, with a tentative D call TRBD2 (5 bases). Germline-derived CDR1 and CDR2 are SGHKS and YYEKEE (reference sequence). The CDR3 spans 15 residues. The V end lost 0 bases, the J end lost 0 bases, and 8 bases lay between the germline ends. The CDR3 protein is CASSLVRTSTDTQYF. The CDR3 nucleotides read TGTGCCAGCAGCTTGGTGCGGACTAGCACAGATACGCAGTATTTT.

A few counts support this clone. This rearrangement joins TRBV11-3 to TRBJ1-1; D remains ambiguous. The germline V gene has CDR1 SGHNT and CDR2 YENEEA. The CDR3 spans 14 residues. Between the trimmed V and J ends, which lost 5 bases and 7 bases, there was a span of 17 bases. The CDR3, as DNA: TGTGCCAGCAGCCTAGGCGGGAGCTCTCTTGAAGCTTTCTTT. It translates to CASSLGGSSLEAFF. The full variable domain, in which reference TRBV11-3 and TRBJ1-1 provide the parts outside the CDR3, is EAGVVQSPRYKIIEKKQPVAFWCNPISGHNTLYWYLQNLGQGPELLIRYENEEAVDDSQLPKDRFSAERLKGVDSTLKIQPAELGDSAVYLCASSLGGSSLEAFFGQGTRLTVV.

V is TRBV2 and J is TRBJ1-4, with D perhaps TRBD1 (5 bases). Trimming left V 3 bases short and J 5 bases short, with 10 bases between. The CDR3 consists of 14 residues. The V gene's germline CDR1 is SNHLY and CDR2 FYNNEI. The CDR3 DNA reads as TGTGCCAGCAGTGAGCTGACAGCGAATGAAAAACTGTTTTTT. Protein product: CASSELTANEKLFF. The full variable domain, in which reference TRBV2 and TRBJ1-4 provide the parts outside the CDR3, is EPEVTQTPSHQVTQMGQEVILRCVPISNHLYFYWYRQILGQKVEFLVSFYNNEISEKSEIFDDQFSVERPDGSNFTLKIRSTKLEDSAMYFCASSELTANEKLFFGSGTQLSVL.

V is TRBV19 and J is TRBJ1-1; perhaps TRBD1 as D (6 bases). Trimming took 7 bases from V and 8 from J, leaving 14 bases between them. Germline-derived CDR1 and CDR2 are LNHDA and SQIVND (reference sequence). This CDR3 has 12 amino acids. CDR3 nucleotide sequence: TGTGCCAGTATTTGGGGGCAGGGCGAAGCTTTCTTT. Its protein is CASIWGQGEAFF.

The chain is built from TRBV7-2 and TRBJ2-1; D call uncertain. The CDR3 is made up of 14 amino acids. V lost 1 base to trimming and J lost 0 bases, with 4 bases between them. Germline CDR1 SGHTA, CDR2 FQGNSA. This CDR3 reads CASSLGSSYNEQFF. The DNA for the CDR3 is TGTGCCAGCAGCTTAGGGAGCTCCTACAATGAGCAGTTCTTC.

This chain links TRBV5-4 with TRBJ2-7; D possibly corresponds to TRBD2 (6 bases). Germline-derived CDR1 and CDR2 are SGHNT and YYREEE (reference sequence). The V and J ends lost 4 bases and 3 bases respectively, with 11 bases between them. CDR3 size: 13 residues. The chain's CDR3 is CASSLGGDYEQYF. CDR3 nucleotide sequence: TGTGCCAGCAGCCTGGGGGGAGACTACGAGCAGTACTTC.

This chain connects TRBV7-9 to TRBJ1-2, with 9 bases aligning to TRBD1. In germline, CDR1 is SEHNR, CDR2 FQNEAQ (reference sequence). The CDR3 length is 15 residues. V trimming: 2 bases; J trimming: 7 bases; junction bases outside the gene matches: 8. Written as DNA, the CDR3 is TGTGCCAGCAGCTTAAGACAGGGGGTAGAGAGTGGCTACACCTTC. It specifies CASSLRQGVESGYTF.

The chain combines TRBV19 with TRBJ2-7, with D perhaps TRBD1 (5 bases). Per germline, CDR1 LNHDA and CDR2 SQIVND (reference sequence). Trimming took 3 bases from V and 1 from J, leaving 7 bases between them. The CDR3 contains 13 residues. The CDR3 region has the DNA TGTGCCAGTAGTATGACAGATTCCTACGAGCAGTACTTC. Its protein is CASSMTDSYEQYF.

The chain uses TRBV7-6 and TRBJ2-4, with a tentative D call TRBD2 (6 bases). CDR3 length: 13 residues. Trimming stripped 4 bases from V and 7 bases from J, with 11 bases between. Germline V CDR1 and CDR2: SGHVS, FNYEAQ. The CDR3 coding sequence is TGTGCCAGCAGCTGGGACTCGTCTAACATTCAGTACTTC. Translated, it gives CASSWDSSNIQYF.

The J gene is TRBJ2-1, the V gene TRBV9, with 11 bases matching TRBD2. Germline V gene data show CDR1 as SGDLS and CDR2 as YYNGEE. This CDR3 has 17 amino acids. Losses at the gene ends were 0 bases for V and 8 bases for J; bases not matched to a gene: 10. The DNA for the CDR3 is TGTGCCAGCAGCGTAGACCCCACTAGCGGGAGCACGCATGAGCAGTTCTTC. Protein sequence: CASSVDPTSGSTHEQFF. The whole variable domain, remainder taken from reference TRBV9 and TRBJ2-1, is DSGVTQTPKHLITATGQRVTLRCSPRSGDLSVYWYQQSLDQGLQFLIQYYNGEERAKGNILERFSAQQFPDLHSELNLSSLELGDSALYFCASSVDPTSGSTHEQFFGPGTRLTVL.

The J gene is TRBJ1-1, the V gene TRBV6-6, with 8 bases aligning to TRBD1. V lost 6 bases and J lost 1; bases outside the gene matches: 4. The CDR3 sequence is 14 residues long. CDR1 is MNHNY, CDR2 SVGAGI, per germline (reference sequence). The chain's CDR3 is CASSQQGGNTEAFF. The CDR3 DNA is TGTGCCAGCAGCCAACAGGGGGGGAACACTGAAGCTTTCTTT.

The rearrangement uses TRBV6-1 and TRBJ2-3; D possibly corresponds to TRBD1 (5 bases). The CDR3 contains 17 residues. Germline V CDR1 and CDR2: MNHNS, SASEGT. The V end was cut by 3 bases, the J end by 2 bases, with 18 bases between. CDR3 coding DNA: TGTGCCAGCAGTGACAGGGAAATCAGGGTTTTCACAGATACGCAGTATTTT. Translating gives CASSDREIRVFTDTQYF.

V gene TRBV19 combines with J gene TRBJ2-1; the D is unclear. This CDR3 comprises 11 residues. The V end lost 7 bases, the J end lost 7 bases, and 8 bases lay between the germline ends. Germline values: CDR1 LNHDA, CDR2 SQIVND (reference sequence). Written as DNA, the CDR3 is TGTGCCAGTACCCTAGGAAATGAGCAGTTCTTC. It specifies CASTLGNEQFF.

The chain has TRBV28 and TRBJ1-5, with D possibly TRBD1 on 6 matching bases. Trimming pared 6 bases from V and 7 bases from J, leaving 16 bases between. The CDR3 spans 14 residues. The germline CDR1 and CDR2 sequences are MDHEN and SYDVKM. The CDR3 loop reads CASSPHRDTQPQHF. CDR3 DNA: TGTGCCAGCAGCCCACACAGGGACACCCAGCCCCAGCATTTT.

The chain joins TRBV7-8 to TRBJ2-1; 7 bases align to TRBD2. This CDR3 is 16 amino acids long. Looked up from germline, CDR1 is SGHVS and CDR2 is FQNEAQ. Trimming at V came to 1 base and at J to 4 bases, leaving 7 bases not matched to a gene. The CDR3 DNA is TGTGCCAGCAGCTTAGAGACTAGCAGACTATACAATGAGCAGTTCTTC. Its translation is CASSLETSRLYNEQFF.